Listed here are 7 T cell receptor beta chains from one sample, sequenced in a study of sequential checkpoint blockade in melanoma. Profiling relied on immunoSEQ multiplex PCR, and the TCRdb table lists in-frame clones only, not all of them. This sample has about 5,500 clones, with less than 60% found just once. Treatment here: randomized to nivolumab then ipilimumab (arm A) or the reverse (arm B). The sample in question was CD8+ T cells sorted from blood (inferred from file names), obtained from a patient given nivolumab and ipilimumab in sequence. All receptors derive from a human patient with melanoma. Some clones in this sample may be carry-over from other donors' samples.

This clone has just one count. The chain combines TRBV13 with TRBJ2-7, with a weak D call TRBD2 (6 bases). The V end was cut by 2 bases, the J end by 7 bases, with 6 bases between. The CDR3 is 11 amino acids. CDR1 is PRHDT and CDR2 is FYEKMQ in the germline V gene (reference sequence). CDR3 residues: CASSLRGEQYF. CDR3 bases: TGTGCCAGCAGCTTACGGGGGGAGCAGTACTTC.

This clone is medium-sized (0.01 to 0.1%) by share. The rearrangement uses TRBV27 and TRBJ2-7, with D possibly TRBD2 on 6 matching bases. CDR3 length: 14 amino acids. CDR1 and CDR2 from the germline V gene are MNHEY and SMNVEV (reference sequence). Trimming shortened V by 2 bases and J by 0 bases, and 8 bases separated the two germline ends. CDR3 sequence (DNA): TGTGCCAGCAGTTTAACTAGCAGCTCCTACGAGCAGTACTTC. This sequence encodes CASSLTSSSYEQYF.

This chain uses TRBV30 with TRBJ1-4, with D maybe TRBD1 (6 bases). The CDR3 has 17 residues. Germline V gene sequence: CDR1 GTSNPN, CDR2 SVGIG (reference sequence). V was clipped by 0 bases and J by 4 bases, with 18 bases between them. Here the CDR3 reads CAWSVRGQTDYNEKLFF. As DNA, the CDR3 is TGTGCCTGGAGTGTACGAGGACAGACTGACTATAATGAAAAACTGTTTTTT.

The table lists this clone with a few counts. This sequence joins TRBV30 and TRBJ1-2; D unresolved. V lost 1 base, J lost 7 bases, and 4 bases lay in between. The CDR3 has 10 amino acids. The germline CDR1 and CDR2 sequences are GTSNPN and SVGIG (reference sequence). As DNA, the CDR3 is TGTGCCTGGAGTGGGGCTGGCTACACCTTC. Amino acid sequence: CAWSGAGYTF.

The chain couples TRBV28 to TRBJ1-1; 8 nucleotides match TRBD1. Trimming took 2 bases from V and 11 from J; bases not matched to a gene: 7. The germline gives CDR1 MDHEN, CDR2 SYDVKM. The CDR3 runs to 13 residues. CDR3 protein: CASSLPGGGVAFF. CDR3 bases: TGTGCCAGCAGTTTACCAGGGGGCGGAGTTGCTTTCTTT.

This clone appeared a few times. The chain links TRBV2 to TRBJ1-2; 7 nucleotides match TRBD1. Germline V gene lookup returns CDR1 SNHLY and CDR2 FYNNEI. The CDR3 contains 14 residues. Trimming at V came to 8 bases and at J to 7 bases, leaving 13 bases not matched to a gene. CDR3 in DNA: TGTGCCAGCGAGGACGGGACAGCACCCAGTGGCTACACCTTC. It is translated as CASEDGTAPSGYTF.

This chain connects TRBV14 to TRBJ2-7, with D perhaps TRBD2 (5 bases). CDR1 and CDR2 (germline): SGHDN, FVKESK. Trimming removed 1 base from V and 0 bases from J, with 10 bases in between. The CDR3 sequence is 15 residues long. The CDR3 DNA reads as TGTGCCAGCAGCCAAGGCCTAGCCGTCTCCTACGAGCAGTACTTC. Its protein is CASSQGLAVSYEQYF.